This entry is about one TCR beta chain. The sample belongs to a study of T cell changes during pregnancy in multiple sclerosis. Generated by immunoSEQ multiplex PCR, the TCRdb table keeps only in-frame clones and is missing some. The table records fewer than 150,000 clones, 90% to 96% of them present only once. The clonotype comes from a female donor with multiple sclerosis, enrolled in a pregnancy study. The starting material was peripheral blood, obtained after pregnancy.

DNA for the CDR3: TGTGCCAGTAGTGGGACAGGCAATTACGAGCAGTACTTC. Amino acid sequence: CASSGTGNYEQYF. The chain has TRBV19 and TRBJ2-7; 8 nucleotides agree with TRBD1. The CDR3 runs 13 residues. V shed 5 bases and J 4 bases; nucleotides not matched to a gene: 4. Germline lookup yields CDR1 LNHDA and CDR2 SQIVND (reference sequence).